The next 2 T cell receptor beta chains were all read from a single sample in a study of cytomegalovirus exposure and HLA in healthy donors. With 60 Vbeta and 13 Jbeta primers, the PCR was carried out. Produced via immunoSEQ multiplex PCR; TCRdb's table is partial and in-frame only. The sample has 70,000 to 85,000 clones, 55% to 75% seen once. Sequencing used PBMCs. Source of these receptors: a man aged 30-40 years in good health and CMV-seropositive.

The chain combines TRBV6-1 with TRBJ1-1, with unresolved D. The CDR3 extends over 13 amino acids. CDR1 is MNHNS and CDR2 is SASEGT in the germline V gene. V was cut by 4 bases and J by 5 bases, with 11 bases left in between. The CDR3 region has the DNA TGTGCCAGCAGTGTGAACAGCGGGACTGAAGCTTTCTTT. Protein sequence: CASSVNSGTEAFF.

The V call is TRBV19, the J call TRBJ1-5; possibly TRBD1 for D (6 bases). V was clipped by 7 bases and J by 5 bases, with 15 bases between them. The CDR3 runs 14 residues. Germline V CDR1 and CDR2: LNHDA, SQIVND (reference sequence). CDR3 nucleotide sequence: TGTGCCAGTACCAAACAGGGTAGATATCAGCCCCAGCATTTT. This gives the protein CASTKQGRYQPQHF.